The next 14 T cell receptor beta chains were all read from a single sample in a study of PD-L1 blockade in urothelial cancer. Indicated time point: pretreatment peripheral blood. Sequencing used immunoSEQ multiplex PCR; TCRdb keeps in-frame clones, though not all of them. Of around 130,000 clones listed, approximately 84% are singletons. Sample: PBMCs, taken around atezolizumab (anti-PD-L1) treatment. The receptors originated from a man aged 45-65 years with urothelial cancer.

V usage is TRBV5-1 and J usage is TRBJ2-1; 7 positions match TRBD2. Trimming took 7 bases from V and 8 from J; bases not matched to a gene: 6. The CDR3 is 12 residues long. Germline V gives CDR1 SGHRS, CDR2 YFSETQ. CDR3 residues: CASVGGPHEQFF. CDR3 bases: TGCGCCAGCGTGGGAGGGCCCCATGAGCAGTTCTTC.

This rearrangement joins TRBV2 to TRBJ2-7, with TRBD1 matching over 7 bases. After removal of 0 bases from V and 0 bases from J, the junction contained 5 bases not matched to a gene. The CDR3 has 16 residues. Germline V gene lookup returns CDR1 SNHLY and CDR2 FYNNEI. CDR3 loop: CASSEALQGVSYEQYF. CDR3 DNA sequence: TGTGCCAGCAGTGAAGCGCTTCAGGGGGTCTCCTACGAGCAGTACTTC.

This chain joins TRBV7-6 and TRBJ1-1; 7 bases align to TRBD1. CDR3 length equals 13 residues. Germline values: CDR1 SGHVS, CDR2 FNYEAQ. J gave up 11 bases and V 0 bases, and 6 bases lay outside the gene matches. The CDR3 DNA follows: TGTGCCAGCAGCTTAGCGGGGGACAGTCACGCTTTCTTT. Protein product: CASSLAGDSHAFF.

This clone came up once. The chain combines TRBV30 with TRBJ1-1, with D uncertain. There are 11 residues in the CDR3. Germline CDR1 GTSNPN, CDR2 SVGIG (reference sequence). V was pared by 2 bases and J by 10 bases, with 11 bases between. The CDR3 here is CAWSSSGLAFF. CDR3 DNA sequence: TGTGCCTGGAGTTCCAGCGGCCTAGCTTTCTTT.

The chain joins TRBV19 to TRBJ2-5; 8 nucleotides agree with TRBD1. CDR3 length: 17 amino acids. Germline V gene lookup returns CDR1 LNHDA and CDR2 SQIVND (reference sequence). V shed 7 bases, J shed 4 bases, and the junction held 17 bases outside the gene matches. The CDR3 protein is CASTQPLGQGERETQYF. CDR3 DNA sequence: TGTGCCAGTACCCAACCCCTTGGACAGGGTGAAAGAGAGACCCAGTACTTC.

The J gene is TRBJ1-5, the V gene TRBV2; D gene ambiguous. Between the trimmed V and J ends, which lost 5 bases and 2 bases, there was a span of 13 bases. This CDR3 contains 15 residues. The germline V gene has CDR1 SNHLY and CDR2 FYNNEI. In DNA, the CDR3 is TGTGCCAGCAGTCCTGAGAGGGCCGGCAATCAGCCCCAGCATTTT. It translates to CASSPERAGNQPQHF.

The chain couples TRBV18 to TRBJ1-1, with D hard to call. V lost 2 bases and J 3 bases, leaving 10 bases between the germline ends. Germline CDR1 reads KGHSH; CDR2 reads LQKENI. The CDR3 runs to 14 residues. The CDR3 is CASSPAQRYTEAFF. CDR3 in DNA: TGTGCCAGCTCACCAGCACAAAGATACACTGAAGCTTTCTTT.

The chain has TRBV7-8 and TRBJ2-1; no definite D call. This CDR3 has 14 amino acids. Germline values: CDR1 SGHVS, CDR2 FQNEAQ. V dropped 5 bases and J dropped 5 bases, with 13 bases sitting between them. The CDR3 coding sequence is TGTGCCAGCAGCACAATAGCAGCAGACAATGAGCAGTTCTTC. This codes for CASSTIAADNEQFF.

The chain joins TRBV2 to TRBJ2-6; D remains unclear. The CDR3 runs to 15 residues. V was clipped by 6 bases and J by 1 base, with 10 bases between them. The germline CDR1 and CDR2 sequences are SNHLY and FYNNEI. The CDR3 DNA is TGTGCCAGCAGGGCTGGGCGATCTGGGGCCAACGTCCTGACTTTC. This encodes CASRAGRSGANVLTF.

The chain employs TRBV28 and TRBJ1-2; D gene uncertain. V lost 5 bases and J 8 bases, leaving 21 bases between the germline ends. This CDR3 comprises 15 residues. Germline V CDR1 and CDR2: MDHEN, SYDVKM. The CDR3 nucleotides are TGTGCCAGCAGTCCCCGGCGGGGTCTCAAAAAGGGCTACACCTTC. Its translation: CASSPRRGLKKGYTF.

This chain's CDR3 is CASSVAPGTDNEQFF. The CDR3 DNA is TGTGCCAGCAGCGTAGCGCCGGGAACCGACAATGAGCAGTTCTTC. This chain connects TRBV9 to TRBJ2-1, with D possibly being TRBD2 (5 bases). The germline gives CDR1 SGDLS, CDR2 YYNGEE. Trimming took 0 bases from V and 5 from J, leaving 12 bases between them. The CDR3 is 15 amino acids.

Here the CDR3 reads CASSLAGGPHNEQFF. The DNA of the CDR3 is TGTGCCAGCAGCTTAGCGGGAGGGCCCCACAATGAGCAGTTCTTC. The rearrangement uses TRBV11-1 and TRBJ2-1; 7 nucleotides line up with TRBD2. V was clipped by 0 bases and J by 5 bases; unmatched bases: 4. The CDR3 runs to 15 residues. Germline CDR1 is SGHAT and CDR2 is FQDESV (reference sequence).

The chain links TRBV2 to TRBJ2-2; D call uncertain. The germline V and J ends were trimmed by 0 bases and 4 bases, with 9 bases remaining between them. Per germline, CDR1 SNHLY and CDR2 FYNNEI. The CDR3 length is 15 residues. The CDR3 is CASSEAARSTGELFF. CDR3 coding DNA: TGTGCCAGCAGTGAAGCTGCGCGGAGCACCGGGGAGCTGTTTTTT.

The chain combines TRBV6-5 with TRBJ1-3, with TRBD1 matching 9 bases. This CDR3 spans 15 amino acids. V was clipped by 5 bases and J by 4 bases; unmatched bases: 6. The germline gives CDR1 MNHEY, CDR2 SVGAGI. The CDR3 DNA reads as TGTGCCAGCAGTACGGGGACAGGGCTCGGAAACACCATATATTTT. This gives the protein CASSTGTGLGNTIYF.